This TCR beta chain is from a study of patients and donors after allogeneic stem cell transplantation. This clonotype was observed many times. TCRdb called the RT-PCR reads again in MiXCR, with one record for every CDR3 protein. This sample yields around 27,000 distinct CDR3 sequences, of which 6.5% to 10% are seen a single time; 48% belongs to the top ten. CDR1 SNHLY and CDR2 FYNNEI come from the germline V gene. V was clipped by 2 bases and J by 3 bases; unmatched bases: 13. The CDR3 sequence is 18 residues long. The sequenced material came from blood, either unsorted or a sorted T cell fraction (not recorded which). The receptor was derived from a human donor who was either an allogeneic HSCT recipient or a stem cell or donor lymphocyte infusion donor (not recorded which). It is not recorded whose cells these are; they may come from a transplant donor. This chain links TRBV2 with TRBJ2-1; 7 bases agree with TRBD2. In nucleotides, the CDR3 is TGTGCCAGCAGTGAATGGTTGTCGTGGCTAGCGGACTACAATGAGCAGTTCTTC. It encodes CASSEWLSWLADYNEQFF.